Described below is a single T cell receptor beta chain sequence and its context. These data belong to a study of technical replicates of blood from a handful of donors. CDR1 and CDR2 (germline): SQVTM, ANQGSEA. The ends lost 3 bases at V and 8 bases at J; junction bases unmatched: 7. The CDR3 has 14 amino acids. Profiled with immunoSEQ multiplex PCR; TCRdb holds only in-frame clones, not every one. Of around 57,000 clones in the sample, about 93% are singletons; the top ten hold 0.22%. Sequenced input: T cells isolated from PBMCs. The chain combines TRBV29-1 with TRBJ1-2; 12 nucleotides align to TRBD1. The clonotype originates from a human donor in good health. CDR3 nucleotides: TGCAGCGTTGAGTCGGGACAGGGGGCGAGGGGCTACACCTTC. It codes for CSVESGQGARGYTF.